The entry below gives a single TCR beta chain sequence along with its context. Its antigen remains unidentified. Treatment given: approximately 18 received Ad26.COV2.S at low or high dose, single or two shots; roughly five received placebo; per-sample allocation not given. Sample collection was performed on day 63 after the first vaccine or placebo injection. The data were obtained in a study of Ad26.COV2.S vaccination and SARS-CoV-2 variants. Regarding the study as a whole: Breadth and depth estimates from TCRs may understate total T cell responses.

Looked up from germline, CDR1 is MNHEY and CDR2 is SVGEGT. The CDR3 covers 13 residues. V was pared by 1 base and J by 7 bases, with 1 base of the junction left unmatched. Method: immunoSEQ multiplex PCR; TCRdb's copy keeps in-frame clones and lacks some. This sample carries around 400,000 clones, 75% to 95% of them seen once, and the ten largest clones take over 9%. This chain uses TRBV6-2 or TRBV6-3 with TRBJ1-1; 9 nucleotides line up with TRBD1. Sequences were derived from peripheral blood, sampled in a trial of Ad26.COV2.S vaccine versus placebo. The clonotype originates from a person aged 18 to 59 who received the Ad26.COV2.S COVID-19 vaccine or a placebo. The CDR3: CASSYWGQGEAFF. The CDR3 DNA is TGTGCCAGCAGTTACTGGGGACAGGGTGAAGCTTTCTTT.